This T cell receptor beta chain is drawn from a study of blood T cell repertoires in COVID-19. This clone was seen just once. This CDR3 region has 15 residues. The ends were cut back, 2 bases at V and 8 bases at J, with 16 bases in the middle. Germline lookup yields CDR1 SGDLS and CDR2 YYNGEE. Method: immunoSEQ multiplex PCR; TCRdb's copy keeps in-frame clones and lacks some. This table holds 320,000 or so clones, about 85% found once. Sequences were obtained from PBMCs or T cells enriched from blood (not recorded which). The TCR was taken from a woman aged 25 to 39 who had been exposed to COVID-19. This rearrangement joins TRBV9 to TRBJ1-4; the D gene is possibly TRBD1 (6 bases). As DNA, the CDR3 is TGTGCCAGCAGCGTGGGGACATCGATGCGGGAAAAACTGTTTTTT. Protein product: CASSVGTSMREKLFF. The full variable domain, in which reference TRBV9 and TRBJ1-4 provide the parts outside the CDR3, is DSGVTQTPKHLITATGQRVTLRCSPRSGDLSVYWYQQSLDQGLQFLIQYYNGEERAKGNILERFSAQQFPDLHSELNLSSLELGDSALYFCASSVGTSMREKLFFGSGTQLSVL.